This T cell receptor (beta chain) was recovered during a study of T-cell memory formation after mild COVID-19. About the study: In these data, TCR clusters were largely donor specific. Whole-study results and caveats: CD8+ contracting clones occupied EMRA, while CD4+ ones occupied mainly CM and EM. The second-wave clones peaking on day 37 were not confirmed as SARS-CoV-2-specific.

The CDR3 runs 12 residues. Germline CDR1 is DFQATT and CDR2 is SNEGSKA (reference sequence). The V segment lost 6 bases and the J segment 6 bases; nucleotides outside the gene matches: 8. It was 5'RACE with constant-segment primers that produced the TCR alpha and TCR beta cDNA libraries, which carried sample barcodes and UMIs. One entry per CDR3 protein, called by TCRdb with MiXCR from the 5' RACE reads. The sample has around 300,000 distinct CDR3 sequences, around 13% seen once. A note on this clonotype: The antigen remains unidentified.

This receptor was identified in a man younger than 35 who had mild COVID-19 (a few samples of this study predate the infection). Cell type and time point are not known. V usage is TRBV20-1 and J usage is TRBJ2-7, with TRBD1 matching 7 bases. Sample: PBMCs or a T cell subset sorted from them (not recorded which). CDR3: CSARQGSFEQYF. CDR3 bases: TGCAGTGCAAGACAGGGAAGTTTCGAGCAGTACTTC.